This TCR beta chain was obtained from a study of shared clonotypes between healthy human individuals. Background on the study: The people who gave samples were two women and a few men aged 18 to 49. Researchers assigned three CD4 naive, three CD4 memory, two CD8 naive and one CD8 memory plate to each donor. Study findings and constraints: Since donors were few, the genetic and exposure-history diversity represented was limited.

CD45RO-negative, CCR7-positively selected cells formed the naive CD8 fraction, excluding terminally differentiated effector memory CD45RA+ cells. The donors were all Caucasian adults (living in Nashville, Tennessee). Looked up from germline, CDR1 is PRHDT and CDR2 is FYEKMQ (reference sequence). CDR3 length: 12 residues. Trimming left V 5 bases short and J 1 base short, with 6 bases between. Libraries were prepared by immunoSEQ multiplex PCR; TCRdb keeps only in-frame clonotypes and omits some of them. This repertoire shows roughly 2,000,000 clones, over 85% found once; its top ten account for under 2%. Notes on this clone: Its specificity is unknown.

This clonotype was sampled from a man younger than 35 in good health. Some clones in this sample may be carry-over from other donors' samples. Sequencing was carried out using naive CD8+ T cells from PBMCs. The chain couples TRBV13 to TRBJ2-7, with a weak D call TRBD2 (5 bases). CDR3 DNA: TGTGCCAGCAGCGAGGGATCCTACGAGCAGTACTTC. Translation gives CASSEGSYEQYF.